The rows below give T cell receptor beta chains drawn from one sample of a study of cytomegalovirus exposure and HLA in healthy donors. Profiled with immunoSEQ multiplex PCR; TCRdb holds only in-frame clones, not every one. This table has 150,000 to 200,000 clones, roughly 81% appearing once. Sequenced input: PBMCs. The receptors derive from a woman in her twenties or thirties in good health and CMV-seronegative. The CDR3 runs from the conserved cysteine through the conserved F or W. D genes are given only for firm matches. Size tells how often a clone was seen (once, few, many) or the class of an expanded clone, and some rows leave it out.

TRBJ1-1 TRBV18 NA NA CASSPPSGITEAFF TGTGCCAGCTCACCACCGTCGGGTATCACTGAAGCTTTCTTT
TRBJ1-5 TRBV16 NA NA CASSQSAVTSNQPQHF TGTGCCAGCAGCCAATCTGCAGTCACTAGCAATCAGCCCCAGCATTTT
TRBJ1-5 TRBV2 TRBD1 NA CASSGLGQGYQPQHF TGTGCCAGCAGTGGGTTAGGACAGGGGTATCAGCCCCAGCATTTT
TRBJ2-7 TRBV14 NA NA CASSQESRGWNYEQYF TGTGCCAGCAGCCAAGAAAGCAGGGGTTGGAACTACGAGCAGTACTTC
TRBJ2-7 TRBV11-3 TRBD2 NA CASSLGGSGDYEQYF TGTGCCAGCAGCTTAGGGGGTAGCGGGGACTACGAGCAGTACTTC
TRBJ2-7 TRBV28 NA NA CASRYTNYEQYF TGTGCCAGCAGGTACACTAACTACGAGCAGTACTTC
TRBJ2-2 TRBV7-9 TRBD2 many CASGRAGNTGELFF TGTGCCAGCGGGAGGGCGGGTAACACCGGGGAGCTGTTTTTT
TRBJ1-1 TRBV27 NA NA CASSSAGVGLTEAFF TGTGCCAGCAGTTCCGCTGGAGTTGGGTTAACTGAAGCTTTCTTT
TRBJ1-2 TRBV18 TRBD1 NA CASSPTLRTGPGDGYTF TGTGCCAGCTCACCCACTTTAAGGACAGGCCCCGGAGATGGCTACACCTTC
TRBJ1-6 TRBV30 NA NA CAWMERRSYNSPLHF TGTGCCTGGATGGAGAGACGGAGTTATAATTCACCCCTCCACTTT
TRBJ2-1 TRBV19 TRBD1 NA CASSRPGQGTYNEQFF TGTGCCAGTAGTAGACCGGGACAGGGGACCTACAATGAGCAGTTCTTC
TRBJ1-5 TRBV6-5 NA many CASSYSGGNQPQHF TGTGCCAGCAGTTACTCTGGGGGGAATCAGCCCCAGCATTTT
TRBJ1-2 TRBV2 NA NA CASIDRSTVYGYTF TGTGCCAGCATCGATCGATCTACAGTGTATGGCTACACCTTC
TRBJ1-5 TRBV19 NA NA CASSIQGGNQPQHF TGTGCCAGTAGTATACAAGGGGGCAATCAGCCCCAGCATTTT
TRBJ1-5 TRBV2 NA many CASMDNNQPQHF TGTGCCAGCATGGACAACAATCAGCCCCAGCATTTT
TRBJ2-5 TRBV4-1 TRBD2 NA CASRPTSGRGQETQYF TGCGCCAGCAGACCCACGAGCGGGAGGGGCCAAGAGACCCAGTACTTC